This TCR beta chain was recovered during a study of shared clonotypes between healthy human individuals (dated by TCRdb to the early 2020s). Turning to the overall study: A few men and a couple of women, aged 18 to 49 years, made up the cohort. The study deeply sequenced blood TCR repertoires of five healthy adults to estimate repertoire size and the extent of clonotype sharing between individuals. Leukapheresis yielded between about 0.94 and 8.9 billion PBMCs per donor. Different laboratories and diverse techniques were used to prepare libraries and sequence TCR repertoires, to increase sequencing depth and limit assay-specific biases. For each donor, three plates each were used for CD4 naive and CD4 memory, two plates were used for CD8 naive, and one plate was used for CD8 memory. The paper as a whole reports these results and caveats: Larger estimated clonotype richness was generally found for naive subsets than for memory subsets. Even with the large sequencing depth, rarefaction of the sorted-subset datasets indicated that sequencing was incomplete. Higher generation probabilities were observed for clonotypes shared by all four sorted-subset donors than for non-shared clonotypes. Across a few donors, about 5.2% of naive CD4, over 3% of naive CD8, around 2.5% of memory CD4, and 0.4% of memory CD8 clonotypes were shared. Because the study included a small number of donors, the genetic and exposure-history diversity represented was limited. Sampling was restricted to blood, and TCR repertoires in tissues likely differ from the TCR repertoires found in blood. Pairwise subsampling indicated that sequencing depth was expected to affect the degree of clonotype sharing among donors.

This clone was observed a few times. This receptor's antigen is unknown. There are no base qualities to consult, and no much larger clone falls within one base. TCR CDR3 regions were amplified from genomic DNA by multiplex PCR using the deep immunoSEQ assay. Extracted genomic DNA from each cell subset was spread evenly across all wells of several immunoSEQ 96-well plates, with each plate serving as a replicate. For sorted subsets, roughly 0.2 ug genomic DNA, equal to 25,000 to 35,000 T cell genomes, was loaded into each replicate PCR. Purified libraries were measured with a Qubit 3.0 fluorometer, size-checked on a Bioanalyzer 2100, and measured again with the KAPA Library Quantification kit. Every immunoSEQ 96-well plate was sequenced on a separate single-read 150-cycle Illumina NextSeq 550 flow cell. The original methods were these. Because the immunoSEQ output included only junctional sequences and no quality scores, the filtering could not be the same as the filtering used for full-length reads. To assign V/J genes and CDR3, sequences were annotated against IMGT germline references using PyIR, a Python wrapper for IgBLAST v1.9. Reads with weak V/J assignments (E-value above 1e-6), missing CDR3, stop codons, out-of-frame junctions, or ambiguous translated residues were removed. A V3J clonotype was defined by an identical inferred V gene, J gene, and CDR3 amino acid sequence. Percentage overlap between repertoires was calculated by dividing the number of shared unique clonotypes by the size of the smaller repertoire. Three approaches were used to assess repertoire richness: RTK rarefaction, the Chao1 estimator, and Recon v2.1 estimates of unobserved clonotypes. OLGA was used to compute generation probabilities for all TCRbeta clonotypes that the gDNA method yielded from several donors. In TCRdb, the immuneACCESS table is reduced to in-frame sequences with V and J assigned. These tables do not hold every clone; where another copy was compared, an unresolved V gene accounts for under half, and the others remain unexplained. V and J calls plus clone size are reproduced from that table; the DNA served to infer D and trimming. This sample lists about 2 million clones; roughly 95% were detected once. The ten largest clonotypes hold 0.9% to 1.5% of the sample.

CD8 naive samples consisted of CD45RO-negative cells that were positively selected for CCR7, yielding a CD45RA+CCR7+ population without TemRA cells. Donors were healthy HIV-negative adults with no recently reported acute infections or vaccinations. Every donor was a Caucasian adult residing in Nashville, Tennessee, USA. Blood was obtained by leukapheresis, after which PBMCs were separated by Ficoll-Histopaque density gradient centrifugation and cryopreserved in liquid nitrogen vapor phase. Analytical flow cytometry was used to check the purity and quantity of every magnetically sorted T cell population. Genomic DNA was isolated from each sorted fraction and quantified by UV absorbance on a Nanodrop 2000c. Germline trimming: 6 bases from V, 11 bases from J; junction bases outside gene matches: 8. CDR1 WNHNN and CDR2 SYGVQD are derived from the germline V gene (reference sequence). The CDR3, cysteine through phenylalanine, is 13 amino acids long. The sequence is cut down to CDR3 DNA, 39 bases in frame from base 1.

The specimen was naive CD8+ T cells sorted from blood. The label giving this sample's cell subset or site can be read as: CD45RA+CCR7+. The chain employs TRBV10-1 and TRBJ2-1; TRBD2 fits 9 bases in the junction. This receptor was taken from a man aged 18 to 30 in good health. The DNA sequence is given as TGCGCCAGCAGCGGACTAGCGTCTAATCAGCAGTTCTTC. It translates to CASSGLASNQQFF.